This T cell receptor (beta chain) was retrieved from a study of blood T cell repertoires in COVID-19. Study-wide background: The United States, Italy and Spain provided the acute and convalescent COVID-19 samples.

The method was immunoSEQ multiplex PCR; TCRdb's version includes in-frame clones alone and lacks a portion of them. The top ten hold around 5% of the sample, which has 300,000 to 350,000 clones, 80% to 90% seen once. This clone was seen once. In terms of age and location, participants ranged from roughly 18 to 90 years and lived in roughly 22 US areas. This TCR derives from a man aged 25 to 40 who had recovered from COVID-19. Specimen: PBMCs or T cells enriched from blood (not recorded which).

CDR3: CASSFRRDKDEQYF. CDR3 DNA sequence: TGCGCCAGCAGCTTCCGCAGGGACAAGGACGAGCAGTACTTC. The chain is built from TRBV5-1 and TRBJ2-7; D may be TRBD1 (6 bases). V dropped 2 bases and J dropped 5 bases, with 14 bases sitting between them. Per germline, CDR1 SGHRS and CDR2 YFSETQ. CDR3 length equals 14 residues.